The next 8 T cell receptor beta chains were all read from a single sample in a study of shared clonotypes between healthy human individuals. Method: immunoSEQ multiplex PCR; TCRdb's copy keeps in-frame clones and lacks some. Altogether tens of thousands of clones are present, 62% being singletons, with the ten largest covering just over 50%. The specimen was memory CD8+ T cells sorted from blood. Documented subset: CD45RO+ cells pooled with CCR7-negative TemRA cells. These receptors all come from a man younger than 45 in good health.

This chain uses TRBV5-1 with TRBJ2-7; D is unclear. The CDR3 sequence is 13 residues long. CDR1 is SGHRS, CDR2 YFSETQ, per germline. The V end lost 5 bases, the J end lost 5 bases, and 14 bases lay between the germline ends. CDR3 protein: CASSSVFGNEQYF. The CDR3 nucleotides read TGCGCCAGCAGTTCGGTTTTTGGAAACGAGCAGTACTTC.

The V and J genes are TRBV28 and TRBJ2-5; 8 nucleotides line up with TRBD1. The length of the CDR3 is 17 residues. Germline trimming cut 6 bases from V and 1 base from J; bases unmatched to any gene: 13. The germline V gene encodes CDR1 MDHEN and CDR2 SYDVKM. The CDR3 nucleotides are TGTGCCAGCAGACCGACAGGGGACGAAGGCTCCCAAGAGACCCAGTACTTC. As protein: CASRPTGDEGSQETQYF. Full variable domain (remainder filled in from reference TRBV28 and TRBJ2-5): DVKVTQSSRYLVKRTGEKVFLECVQDMDHENMFWYRQDPGLGLRLIYFSYDVKMKEKGDIPEGYSVSREKKERFSLILESASTNQTSMYLCASRPTGDEGSQETQYFGPGTRLLVL.

This chain connects TRBV7-9 to TRBJ2-7, with D perhaps TRBD2 (5 bases). V lost 5 bases to trimming and J lost 7 bases, with 18 bases between them. This CDR3 region has 14 residues. Germline-derived CDR1 and CDR2 are SEHNR and FQNEAQ (reference sequence). CDR3: CASSPPGYGKEQYF. The CDR3 DNA reads TGTGCCAGCAGCCCACCGGGATACGGGAAGGAGCAGTACTTC.

The table lists this clone with a count of one. The chain couples TRBV7-1 to TRBJ2-7; weak D call: TRBD2 (5 bases). TRBV7-1 is designated an ORF whose function remains uncertain. The V gene lost 5 bases and the J gene lost 7 bases, with 12 bases spanning the gap. The CDR3 has 12 residues. The CDR3 spells CASSPPSGEQYF. The CDR3 DNA reads TGTGCCAGCAGCCCGCCTTCGGGGGAGCAGTACTTC.

The chain joins TRBV18 to TRBJ2-1; 7 nucleotides match TRBD2. The CDR3 contains 16 residues. Germline CDR1 reads KGHSH; CDR2 reads LQKENI. Trimming took 4 bases from V and 2 from J; bases not matched to a gene: 8. The CDR3 DNA sequence: TGTGCCAGCTCACGGGGGACTATTATCCCCTACAATGAGCAGTTCTTC. Its protein product is CASSRGTIIPYNEQFF.

The chain uses TRBV5-1 and TRBJ1-2, with 10 bases identical to TRBD1. V lost 3 bases to trimming and J lost 8 bases; unmatched junction nucleotides: 7. The germline CDR1 and CDR2 sequences are SGHRS and YFSETQ. The CDR3 consists of 14 residues. CDR3 in amino acids: CASSSMTGGFGYTF. The CDR3 DNA reads TGCGCCAGCAGCTCTATGACAGGGGGCTTCGGCTACACCTTC.

The chain links TRBV7-9 to TRBJ2-2, with D maybe TRBD1 (6 bases). Germline CDR1 SEHNR, CDR2 FQNEAQ (reference sequence). The CDR3 has 15 residues. The germline V and J ends were trimmed by 6 bases and 6 bases, with 17 bases remaining between them. The CDR3 region is CASRSGDAPAGELFF. The DNA of the CDR3 is TGTGCCAGCAGGTCAGGGGACGCACCCGCCGGGGAGCTGTTTTTT.

This clone has only one observation. The rearrangement links TRBV28 to TRBJ2-2; maybe TRBD1 (5 bases). Germline V gene lookup returns CDR1 MDHEN and CDR2 SYDVKM. The ends were cut back, 4 bases at V and 0 bases at J, with 18 bases in the middle. This CDR3 comprises 18 residues. The CDR3: CASSSQDTASANTGELFF. As DNA, the CDR3 is TGTGCCAGCAGTTCCCAGGACACCGCCTCCGCGAACACCGGGGAGCTGTTTTTT.